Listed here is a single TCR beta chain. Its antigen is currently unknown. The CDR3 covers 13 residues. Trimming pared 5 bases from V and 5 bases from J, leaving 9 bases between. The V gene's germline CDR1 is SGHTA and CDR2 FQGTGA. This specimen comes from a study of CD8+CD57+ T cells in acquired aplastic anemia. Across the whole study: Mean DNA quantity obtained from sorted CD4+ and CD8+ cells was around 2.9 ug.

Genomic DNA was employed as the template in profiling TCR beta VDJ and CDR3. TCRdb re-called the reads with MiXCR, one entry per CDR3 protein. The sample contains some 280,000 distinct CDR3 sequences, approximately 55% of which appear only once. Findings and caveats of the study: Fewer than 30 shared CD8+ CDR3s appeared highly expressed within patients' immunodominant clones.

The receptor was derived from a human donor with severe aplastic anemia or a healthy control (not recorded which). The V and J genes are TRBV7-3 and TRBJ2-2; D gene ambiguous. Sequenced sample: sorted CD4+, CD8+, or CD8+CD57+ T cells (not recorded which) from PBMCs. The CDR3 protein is CASSPLLTGELFF. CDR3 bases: TGTGCCAGCAGCCCCCTCCTAACCGGGGAGCTGTTTTTT. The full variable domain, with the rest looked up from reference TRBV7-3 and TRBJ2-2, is GAGVSQTPSNKVTEKGKYVELRCDPISGHTALYWYRQSLGQGPEFLIYFQGTGAADDSGLPNDRFFAVRPEGSVSTLKIQRTERGDSAVYLCASSPLLTGELFFGEGSRLTVL.